This T cell receptor (beta chain) was captured in a study of blood T cell repertoires in COVID-19 (dated by TCRdb to the early 2020s). Background on the whole study: Collaborator samples came from the United States, Italy and Spain and covered acute and convalescent phases of COVID-19. The material from the prospective study consisted of cDNA or gDNA derived from T cells, B-cell-depleted T cells, or PBMCs. Deeply sampled blood TCRbeta repertoires from subjects exposed to, actively infected with, or recovered from COVID-19 were included in the dataset. The repertoires were made available in a free public database intended to serve as a resource for research on the immune response to SARS-CoV-2. The samples were drawn from the first 160 participants of the ongoing ImmuneRACE study and from under 1,500 subjects provided by 6 global collaborators. Sample metadata almost always included a de-identified subject ID, COVID-19 status, age in years and sex. HLA class I and class II types, where available, came from metadata supplied by the sample provider rather than from assay-based typing. Summary of the overall study and its limitations: The quantity of clinical and demographic metadata differed by source and by participant and was supplied without curation.

As regards this clone: What antigen it recognizes has not been identified. Base qualities are not at hand, and no much larger clone is one base apart.

In Seattle, one collaborating source enrolled patients while the infection was active and tracked those patients longitudinally over the course of disease. Whole blood was collected in K2EDTA tubes by collaborating institutions according to the institutions' own protocols. For TCRbeta analysis, collaborators shipped samples as frozen whole blood, isolated PBMCs, or DNA extracted from either of those sample types. Trimming removed 0 bases from V and 0 bases from J, leaving 8 bases between the germline ends. The CDR3 numbers 16 residues from cysteine through phenylalanine. The DNA shown is the 48-base CDR3, in frame from base 1. The germline V gene (reference sequence) gives CDR1 as LGHDT and CDR2 as YNNKEL. TCRbeta CDR3 regions were amplified from genomic DNA by means of the immunoSEQ Assay, a bias-controlled multiplex PCR. The original pipeline was this. Within the assay, amplification of reference gene primers was used to estimate how many nucleated cells each sample contained. To quantify the absolute abundance of each unique TCRbeta CDR3 rearrangement, sequence reads were collapsed and filtered. For each sample, productive Simpson clonality was calculated as the square root of Simpson's diversity index over productive rearrangements. What TCRdb holds here is the immuneACCESS table cut down to in-frame rearrangements. Part of the clones is not present; checked against another copy, under half of the missing clones reflect an unresolved V gene, and the others are unexplained. That table gives V, J and clone size, and the DNA gave D and trimming. Across this sample there are over 250,000 clones, with less than 90% seen only once. The ten largest clonotypes hold about an eighth of the sample.

This TCR derives from a woman between 65 and 79 years old with COVID-19, enrolled during active disease. The rearranged chain carries TRBV3-1 (or the pseudogene TRBV3-2) and TRBJ1-4, with the D gene too uncertain to name. The sample was peripheral blood. The CDR3 region reads CASSQDPGTTNEKLFF. In nucleotide form, the sequence is TGTGCCAGCAGCCAAGATCCCGGGACAACTAATGAAAAACTGTTTTTT.